This passage covers 18 T cell receptor beta chains from one sample sequenced in a study of radiotherapy plus CTLA-4 blockade in lung cancer. TCRdb keeps only in-frame clones here, not all; method: immunoSEQ multiplex PCR. Counted here are under 70,000 clones, 70% to 85% occurring once; the ten biggest clones make up about 4.2%. The sample consisted of peripheral blood, taken from a patient treated with radiotherapy plus ipilimumab. The receptors originated from a human donor with non-small cell lung cancer who had a complete response to radiotherapy plus ipilimumab.

This chain uses TRBV5-4 with TRBJ2-1, with D unresolved. The germline CDR1 and CDR2 sequences are SGHNT and YYREEE (reference sequence). The CDR3 has 16 residues. V gave up 0 bases and J gave up 7 bases, with 17 bases separating them. CDR3 bases: TGTGCCAGCAGCTTGGCTCCGAAGGGATTTAGAAATGAGCAGTTCTTC. The encoded protein is CASSLAPKGFRNEQFF. The variable domain in full, with the rest retrieved from reference TRBV5-4 and TRBJ2-1, is ETGVTQSPTHLIKTRGQQVTLRCSSQSGHNTVSWYQQALGQGPQFIFQYYREEENGRGNFPPRFSGLQFPNYSSELNVNALELDDSALYLCASSLAPKGFRNEQFFGPGTRLTVL.

The chain uses TRBV7-9 and TRBJ2-7; 9 nucleotides line up with TRBD1. Germline lookup yields CDR1 SEHNR and CDR2 FQNEAQ (reference sequence). After removal of 1 base from V and 6 bases from J, the junction contained 13 bases not matched to a gene. The CDR3 runs to 17 residues. DNA of the CDR3: TGTGCCAGCAGCTTAGGCTCCCCCGGGACAGGGCCTTTCGAGCAGTACTTC. Amino acid sequence: CASSLGSPGTGPFEQYF.

This clone was recorded only once. This sequence joins TRBV2 and TRBJ1-5; tentatively, D is TRBD1 (5 bases). Per germline, CDR1 SNHLY and CDR2 FYNNEI. V shed 6 bases and J shed 6 bases, with 12 bases lying between them. CDR3 size: 13 residues. The CDR3 spells CASRAERGQPQHF. The CDR3 bases are TGTGCCAGCAGGGCTGAGAGGGGTCAGCCCCAGCATTTT.

V usage is TRBV5-1 and J usage is TRBJ2-3; 8 nucleotides line up with TRBD1. This CDR3 spans 15 amino acids. The V gene end was trimmed by 3 bases and the J gene end by 1 base; junction bases not matched to a gene: 4. Germline CDR1 reads SGHRS; CDR2 reads YFSETQ. For the CDR3, the DNA is TGCGCCAGCAGCTCGTTGACAGGGGGCACAGATACGCAGTATTTT. Amino acid sequence: CASSSLTGGTDTQYF. The variable domain in full, with the rest retrieved from reference TRBV5-1 and TRBJ2-3, is KAGVTQTPRYLIKTRGQQVTLSCSPISGHRSVSWYQQTPGQGLQFLFEYFSETQRNKGNFPGRFSGRQFSNSRSEMNVSTLELGDSALYLCASSSLTGGTDTQYFGPGTRLTVL.

This sequence joins TRBV19 and TRBJ1-1; D perhaps matches TRBD1 (6 bases). V was pared by 1 base and J by 0 bases, with 21 bases between. Germline V gene data show CDR1 as LNHDA and CDR2 as SQIVND (reference sequence). The CDR3 is 19 amino acids. Here the CDR3 DNA reads TGTGCCAGTAGTATAGTGACGGGGGCAAGAGGGCAAATGAACACTGAAGCTTTCTTT. Its protein is CASSIVTGARGQMNTEAFF.

The CDR3 reads CASSAPPGQSSYNSPLHF. The DNA of the CDR3 is TGTGCCAGCAGCGCACCCCCCGGACAGAGCTCCTATAATTCACCCCTCCACTTT. The rearrangement joins TRBV7-2 to TRBJ1-6; a weak D match, TRBD1 (6 bases). The length of the CDR3 is 18 residues. Germline lookup yields CDR1 SGHTA and CDR2 FQGNSA. V was clipped by 5 bases and J by 0 bases, with 17 bases between them. The variable domain in full, with the rest retrieved from reference TRBV7-2 and TRBJ1-6, is GAGVSQSPSNKVTEKGKDVELRCDPISGHTALYWYRQSLGQGLEFLIYFQGNSAPDKSGLPSDRFSAERTGGSVSTLTIQRTQQEDSAVYLCASSAPPGQSSYNSPLHFGNGTRLTVT.

CDR3 amino acids: CASSSTGQASGNTIYF. CDR3 bases: TGCGCCAGCAGCTCCACGGGACAGGCCTCTGGAAACACCATATATTTT. The chain carries TRBV5-1 and TRBJ1-3; 8 bases align to TRBD1. The ends lost 3 bases at V and 0 bases at J; junction bases unmatched: 5. The CDR3 length is 16 residues. The germline gives CDR1 SGHRS, CDR2 YFSETQ.

The gene calls are TRBV30 and TRBJ1-2; D unclear. CDR3 size: 12 residues. V was pared by 0 bases and J by 3 bases, with 5 bases between. Germline loops: CDR1 GTSNPN, CDR2 SVGIG (reference sequence). The CDR3 loop is CAWSVRDYGYTF. The CDR3 nucleotides read TGTGCCTGGAGTGTGCGGGACTATGGCTACACCTTC. The whole variable domain, remainder taken from reference TRBV30 and TRBJ1-2, is SQTIHQWPATLVQPVGSPLSLECTVEGTSNPNLYWYRQAAGRGLQLLFYSVGIGQISSEVPQNLSASRPQDRQFILSSKKLLLSDSGFYLCAWSVRDYGYTFGSGTRLTVV.

This clone was picked up a small number of times. The genes are TRBV5-1 and TRBJ2-6; 7 bases map to TRBD1. Germline V gene data show CDR1 as SGHRS and CDR2 as YFSETQ. J was trimmed by 0 bases and V by 0 bases; bases with no gene match: 6. The CDR3 consists of 18 residues. CDR3 sequence: CASSLEGQAFSGANVLTF. The CDR3 DNA is TGCGCCAGCAGCTTGGAAGGACAGGCGTTCTCTGGGGCCAACGTCCTGACTTTC.

The genes are TRBV12-5 and TRBJ1-1, with no clear D. V was shortened by 1 base and J by 1 base, with 7 bases between the two germline ends. Germline CDR1 and CDR2: LGHNT and FRNRAP. The CDR3 covers 14 residues. The CDR3 nucleotides are TGTGCTAGTGGTTTGGCCACTTGGAACACTGAAGCTTTCTTT. Protein product: CASGLATWNTEAFF.

The V call is TRBV6-5, the J call TRBJ1-1; D gene unclear. V lost 0 bases and J 4 bases, leaving 9 bases between the germline ends. The V gene's germline CDR1 is MNHEY and CDR2 SVGAGI. The CDR3 length is 14 residues. CDR3 amino acids: CASSYSTRSTEAFF. CDR3 sequence (DNA): TGTGCCAGCAGTTACTCCACTCGGAGCACTGAAGCTTTCTTT.

This rearrangement joins TRBV6-5 to TRBJ1-5; 7 bases map to TRBD1. Germline CDR1 MNHEY, CDR2 SVGAGI. The V and J ends lost 7 bases and 2 bases, in that order; junction bases with no gene match: 5. The CDR3 spans 14 residues. CDR3 residues: CASNLDRGNQPQHF. The CDR3, as DNA: TGTGCCAGCAACTTAGACAGGGGCAATCAGCCCCAGCATTTT.

This clone was seen only once. The chain uses TRBV5-4 and TRBJ1-2, with D uncertain. CDR3 length equals 12 residues. V lost 2 bases and J 6 bases, leaving 8 bases between the germline ends. Germline V lookup: CDR1 SGHNT, CDR2 YYREEE (reference sequence). In nucleotides, the CDR3 is TGTGCCAGCAGCTTAAGACGGGATGGCTACACCTTC. This encodes CASSLRRDGYTF.

In its sample, this clone was seen a few times. The chain combines TRBV4-3 with TRBJ1-1; no clear D. V gave up 3 bases and J gave up 0 bases, with 8 bases separating them. Germline CDR1 reads LGHNA; CDR2 reads YSLEER. CDR3 size: 14 residues. The CDR3 here is CASSQSRLNTEAFF. The CDR3, as DNA: TGCGCCAGCAGCCAGAGCAGGTTGAACACTGAAGCTTTCTTT.

The V call is TRBV30, the J call TRBJ2-7; perhaps TRBD2 as D (5 bases). Trimming stripped 4 bases from V and 2 bases from J, with 18 bases between. CDR1 GTSNPN and CDR2 SVGIG come from the germline V gene (reference sequence). CDR3 length equals 15 residues. DNA of the CDR3: TGTGCCTGGAAAAAAAAAGAGGGAAGCCCCTACGAGCAGTACTTC. Its protein is CAWKKKEGSPYEQYF.

The rearrangement links TRBV15 to TRBJ1-4; D may be TRBD1 (5 bases). Trimming left V 0 bases short and J 5 bases short, with 10 bases between. Germline V gene data show CDR1 as LNHNV and CDR2 as YYDKDF (reference sequence). The CDR3 totals 15 residues. The CDR3 DNA follows: TGTGCCACCAGCAGAGAGGGCAGGGAGAATGAAAAACTGTTTTTT. It translates to CATSREGRENEKLFF.

In DNA form, the CDR3 reads TGTGCCAGCAGCCCGCACGGAACGCACAATGAGCAGTTCTTC. Amino acids: CASSPHGTHNEQFF. The chain links TRBV7-2 to TRBJ2-1, with D uncertain. V was clipped by 5 bases and J by 5 bases, with 13 bases between them. Germline CDR1 and CDR2: SGHTA and FQGNSA. The CDR3 runs to 14 residues.

The CDR3 region is CASSLRGGHYGYTF. Here the CDR3 DNA reads TGTGCCAGCAGCTTGAGAGGGGGCCACTATGGCTACACCTTC. The chain links TRBV11-2 to TRBJ1-2; TRBD1 agrees at 7 bases. The V gene's germline CDR1 is SGHAT and CDR2 FQNNGV. Trimming at V came to 3 bases and at J to 3 bases, leaving 4 bases not matched to a gene. This CDR3 is built from 14 residues.